The 24 T cell receptor beta chains reported below all come from one sample, sequenced in a study of T cells after yellow fever vaccination (dated by TCRdb to about 2019). Explained via the paper, the treatment or condition label denotes: live attenuated yellow fever vaccine strain. The library was produced with 5' RACE. The sequencer was an Illumina HiSeq 2500. Using fastp trimming at Q25 and MiXCR clonotype assembly, TCRdb reanalyzed the public sequencing data and kept in-frame beta chains. Here each entry gathers all rows of one CDR3 protein and keeps the most common genes and DNA. The sample table shows about 340,000 distinct CDR3 sequences, and roughly 8.7% are seen once. The ten largest clones take up roughly 18% of the sample. Sequenced here: PBMCs, sampled on the day of the first yellow fever vaccination. The receptors stem from a man aged 18 to 29 who received the YFV17D yellow fever vaccine.

This clonotype was detected only a few times. This rearrangement joins TRBV5-1 to TRBJ2-6; 9 nucleotides match TRBD1. The CDR3 is 20 amino acids. V gave up 3 bases and J gave up 1 base; unmatched junction bases: 14. Germline V lookup: CDR1 SGHRS, CDR2 YFSETQ. The CDR3 reads CASSYDRGAILNSGANVLTF. CDR3 nucleotides: TGCGCCAGCAGCTACGACAGGGGGGCAATACTTAATTCTGGGGCCAACGTCCTGACTTTC.

The chain recombines TRBV5-1 with TRBJ2-7, with D hard to call. The V gene lost 0 bases and the J gene lost 2 bases, with 9 bases spanning the gap. This CDR3 contains 14 residues. Germline CDR1 and CDR2: SGHRS and YFSETQ. CDR3 sequence reads: CASSLDIRTYEQYF. The CDR3 DNA reads as TGCGCCAGCAGCTTGGATATCCGAACCTACGAGCAGTACTTC.

This clonotype was seen many times. The J gene is TRBJ2-2, the V gene TRBV12-3 or TRBV12-4; 9 bases align to TRBD2. Trimming took 3 bases from V and 6 from J; bases not matched to a gene: 2. The CDR3 is 14 amino acids. CDR3 nucleotide sequence: TGTGCCAGCAGTTTGACTAGCGGCGCCGGGGAGCTGTTTTTT. Translation gives CASSLTSGAGELFF.

The V gene is TRBV5-1, the J gene TRBJ2-3, with 14 nucleotides matching TRBD2. Trimming at V came to 3 bases and at J to 3 bases, leaving 3 bases not matched to a gene. This CDR3 spans 16 amino acids. The germline V gene has CDR1 SGHRS and CDR2 YFSETQ. CDR3 sequence reads: CASSSGLAGETDTQYF. CDR3 in DNA: TGCGCCAGCAGCTCGGGACTAGCGGGGGAAACAGATACGCAGTATTTT.

The genes are TRBV9 and TRBJ2-3; D ambiguous. V was cut by 2 bases and J by 8 bases, with 12 bases left in between. CDR1 SGDLS and CDR2 YYNGEE come from the germline V gene. The CDR3 consists of 13 residues. In DNA form, the CDR3 reads TGTGCCAGCAGCGTGACCCTCTTGGGTACGCAGTATTTT. The encoded protein is CASSVTLLGTQYF.

The chain joins TRBV2 to TRBJ1-1, with D tentatively TRBD1 (5 bases). CDR1 SNHLY and CDR2 FYNNEI come from the germline V gene. This CDR3 comprises 14 residues. Trimming stripped 6 bases from V and 8 bases from J, with 19 bases between. In DNA, the CDR3 is TGTGCCAGCAGAGACAGCCTCGAAACCAGGGAAGCTTTCTTT. Its protein product is CASRDSLETREAFF.

This clonotype occurred many times. The V gene is TRBV11-2, the J gene TRBJ2-7; D is ambiguous. The CDR3 has 15 amino acids. Trimming stripped 4 bases from V and 3 bases from J, with 16 bases between. Looked up from germline, CDR1 is SGHAT and CDR2 is FQNNGV. The CDR3 nucleotides read TGTGCCAGCAGCTCCCCCACGTCTACCATCTACGAGCAGTACTTC. Its protein is CASSSPTSTIYEQYF.

This CDR3 is CSAPSGGGTDTQYF. CDR3 bases: TGCAGTGCTCCTAGCGGGGGGGGGACAGATACGCAGTATTTT. V is TRBV20-1 and J is TRBJ2-3, with 12 bases identical to TRBD2. The CDR3 runs to 14 residues. The ends lost 5 bases at V and 3 bases at J; junction bases unmatched: 3. CDR1 is DFQATT, CDR2 SNEGSKA, per germline (reference sequence).

The V call is TRBV7-2, the J call TRBJ1-1, with D possibly being TRBD1 (6 bases). The CDR3 has 12 amino acids. Germline CDR1 and CDR2: SGHTA and FQGNSA. V was clipped by 5 bases and J by 7 bases, with 11 bases between them. The CDR3 spells CASSLHRVEAFF. DNA for the CDR3: TGTGCCAGCAGCCTCCACAGGGTTGAAGCTTTCTTT.

The gene calls are TRBV28 and TRBJ1-4; 10 bases are a match to TRBD1. Germline values: CDR1 MDHEN, CDR2 SYDVKM. The CDR3 extends over 17 amino acids. V dropped 4 bases and J dropped 3; count of bases not matched to a gene: 8. CDR3 in amino acids: CASSSGQGVGSNEKLFF. For the CDR3, the DNA is TGTGCCAGCAGTTCCGGACAGGGGGTCGGATCTAATGAAAAACTGTTTTTT.

This clonotype has at least ten counts. The J gene is TRBJ1-2, the V gene TRBV5-1; D is ambiguous. The CDR3 sequence is 12 residues long. Trimming took off 1 base at V and 6 bases at J, with 7 bases between the two ends. The germline gives CDR1 SGHRS, CDR2 YFSETQ. Here the CDR3 DNA reads TGCGCCAGCAGCTTGACCAAGGATGGCTACACCTTC. Residues: CASSLTKDGYTF.

The rearrangement links TRBV12-3 or TRBV12-4 to TRBJ1-1, with 7 nucleotides matching TRBD1. This CDR3 contains 15 residues. V gave up 6 bases and J gave up 5 bases; unmatched junction bases: 12. CDR3 amino acids: CASREWGQRETEAFF. CDR3 DNA: TGTGCCAGCAGAGAGTGGGGACAGCGAGAAACTGAAGCTTTCTTT.

This clonotype was recorded at least ten times. The chain links TRBV20-1 to TRBJ1-6, with D possibly being TRBD1 (6 bases). Germline lookup yields CDR1 DFQATT and CDR2 SNEGSKA (reference sequence). V lost 3 bases and J lost 5, with 17 bases in between. CDR3 length equals 16 residues. As DNA, the CDR3 is TGCAGTGCTAGCGTGGCAGGGGAGTTTAATAATTCACCCCTCCACTTT. Its protein is CSASVAGEFNNSPLHF.

This clonotype was counted only a few times. The chain has TRBV20-1 and TRBJ2-3; TRBD1 agrees at 9 bases. This CDR3 has 15 residues. Germline V lookup: CDR1 DFQATT, CDR2 SNEGSKA (reference sequence). After removal of 5 bases from V and 4 bases from J, the junction contained 10 bases not matched to a gene. CDR3 region: CSASRTGVLADTQYF. The CDR3 DNA reads TGCAGTGCTTCCCGGACAGGGGTCCTCGCAGATACGCAGTATTTT.

The chain recombines TRBV6-1 with TRBJ1-1; D is undetermined. The CDR3 has 13 amino acids. Germline-derived CDR1 and CDR2 are MNHNS and SASEGT. Trimming removed 7 bases from V and 3 bases from J, with 12 bases in between. The CDR3 loop reads CASTKWGYTEAFF. CDR3 in DNA: TGTGCCAGCACCAAGTGGGGTTACACTGAAGCTTTCTTT.

This clonotype was recorded a few times. The V call is TRBV12-3 or TRBV12-4, the J call TRBJ2-2; the D gene is possibly TRBD2 (5 bases). Trimming shortened V by 3 bases and J by 7 bases, and 9 bases separated the two germline ends. The CDR3 loop spans 13 amino acids. This chain's CDR3 is CASSFSVGGELFF. CDR3 in DNA: TGTGCCAGCAGTTTTAGCGTTGGCGGGGAGCTGTTTTTT.

This chain connects TRBV7-6 to TRBJ2-5; tentatively, D is TRBD2 (5 bases). Germline values: CDR1 SGHVS, CDR2 FNYEAQ. The CDR3 sequence is 14 residues long. V lost 5 bases and J lost 2, with 12 bases in between. The CDR3 DNA is TGTGCCAGCAGCCACGGACTGTTGCAAGAGACCCAGTACTTC. Protein product: CASSHGLLQETQYF.

The sample holds a few counts of this clonotype. V gene TRBV20-1 combines with J gene TRBJ2-3, with a weak D call TRBD1 (5 bases). CDR1 and CDR2 (germline): DFQATT, SNEGSKA (reference sequence). The V end lost 2 bases, the J end lost 2 bases, and 8 bases lay between the germline ends. CDR3 length equals 13 residues. In DNA form, the CDR3 reads TGCAGTGCTAGACAGGGTCACACAGATACGCAGTATTTT. It encodes CSARQGHTDTQYF.

The table lists this clonotype with many counts. J is TRBJ2-7 and V is TRBV27, with 9 bases aligning to TRBD1. V was clipped by 3 bases and J by 6 bases; unmatched bases: 0. This CDR3 region has 12 residues. The germline gives CDR1 MNHEY, CDR2 SMNVEV (reference sequence). The CDR3 reads CASSLTGGEQYF. Here the CDR3 DNA reads TGTGCCAGCAGTTTGACAGGGGGCGAGCAGTACTTC.

There are many counts of this clonotype. The V gene is TRBV5-1, the J gene TRBJ1-5; TRBD1 might be the D (6 bases). V was shortened by 2 bases and J by 6 bases, with 18 bases between the two germline ends. This CDR3 has 16 residues. The germline gives CDR1 SGHRS, CDR2 YFSETQ. The CDR3: CASSFRGPGDGQPQHF. CDR3 nucleotide sequence: TGCGCCAGCAGCTTTAGGGGCCCAGGGGATGGTCAGCCCCAGCATTTT.

This clonotype was seen more than once but under ten times. The gene calls are TRBV15 and TRBJ1-3; maybe TRBD1 (5 bases). With 2 bases removed from V and 6 bases from J, the gap between germline ends came to 14 bases. CDR1 and CDR2 (germline): LNHNV, YYDKDF (reference sequence). This CDR3 has 15 amino acids. The CDR3 coding sequence is TGTGCCACCAGCAGACAGGGATATGATGAAAACACCATATATTTT. Translating gives CATSRQGYDENTIYF.

The rearrangement links TRBV6-1 to TRBJ2-7, with D perhaps TRBD1 or TRBD2 (6 bases each). In germline, CDR1 is MNHNS, CDR2 SASEGT. Trimming removed 5 bases from V and 7 bases from J, with 15 bases in between. The CDR3 is 13 amino acids. The DNA for the CDR3 is TGTGCCAGCAGTCGGGGGCTTGCCCTTGAGCAGTACTTC. This gives the protein CASSRGLALEQYF.

This clonotype was found a few times. V is TRBV7-9 and J is TRBJ2-1, with D unclear. Germline CDR1 reads SEHNR; CDR2 reads FQNEAQ (reference sequence). Trimming took 8 bases from V and 6 from J, leaving 14 bases between them. This CDR3 region has 13 residues. The CDR3: CASWAASGNEQFF. In DNA, the CDR3 is TGTGCCAGCTGGGCGGCGTCCGGCAATGAGCAGTTCTTC.

The chain recombines TRBV7-9 with TRBJ2-2, with 8 nucleotides matching TRBD2. This CDR3 has 15 amino acids. J lost 4 bases, V lost 5 bases, and 6 bases had no gene match. Germline loops: CDR1 SEHNR, CDR2 FQNEAQ (reference sequence). CDR3 in amino acids: CASSRAGGVTGELFF. Written as DNA, the CDR3 is TGTGCCAGCAGCCGGGCGGGGGGAGTCACCGGGGAGCTGTTTTTT.